The source of this T cell receptor (beta chain) is a study of blood T cell repertoires in COVID-19. Study background: There were acute and convalescent COVID-19 samples, and they came from the United States, Italy and Spain.

The CDR3 totals 18 residues. CDR1 is LGHDT and CDR2 is YNNKEL in the germline V gene (reference sequence). The ends lost 2 bases at V and 1 base at J; junction bases unmatched: 12. As originally analysed: Estimation of nucleated cell counts relied on the amplification of reference gene primers. TCRdb keeps only in-frame clones here, not all; method: immunoSEQ multiplex PCR. From that table come the V and J calls and clone size; the DNA was used to work out D and trimming. The sample includes 200,000 to 300,000 clones, around three quarters of them seen just once. The V and J genes are TRBV3-1 (or the pseudogene TRBV3-2) and TRBJ1-1, with 8 bases that match TRBD1. This receptor was taken from a woman older than 75 with acute or convalescent COVID-19. Material: peripheral blood. In DNA, the CDR3 is TGTGCCAGCAGCCAAACCGCTGGGACAGGAGCTTCGAACACTGAAGCTTTCTTT. Protein product: CASSQTAGTGASNTEAFF.